This T cell receptor (beta chain) was sequenced for a study of PD-1 blockade in mismatch repair-deficient tumors. Regarding the study as a whole: Rapid post-treatment expansion, then contraction, generally preceding radiologic response, marked tumor-resident clones.

In regard to this clone: Its specificity is not known.

Looked up from germline, CDR1 is SEHNR and CDR2 is FQNEAQ (reference sequence). V was cut by 3 bases and J by 4 bases, with 18 bases left in between. The CDR3 length is 16 residues. Sequencing used immunoSEQ multiplex PCR; TCRdb keeps in-frame clones, though not all of them. The data show about 130,000 clones, with about 90% seen just once and approximately 10% held by the top ten. This rearrangement joins TRBV7-9 to TRBJ1-1; perhaps TRBD1 as D (6 bases). Source: peripheral blood, taken 72 weeks after starting pembrolizumab. The source of this sequence is an adult with mismatch repair-deficient cancer. The CDR3 region is CASSFSATGKGTEAFF. As DNA, the CDR3 is TGTGCCAGCAGCTTTTCGGCTACAGGGAAGGGCACTGAAGCTTTCTTT.